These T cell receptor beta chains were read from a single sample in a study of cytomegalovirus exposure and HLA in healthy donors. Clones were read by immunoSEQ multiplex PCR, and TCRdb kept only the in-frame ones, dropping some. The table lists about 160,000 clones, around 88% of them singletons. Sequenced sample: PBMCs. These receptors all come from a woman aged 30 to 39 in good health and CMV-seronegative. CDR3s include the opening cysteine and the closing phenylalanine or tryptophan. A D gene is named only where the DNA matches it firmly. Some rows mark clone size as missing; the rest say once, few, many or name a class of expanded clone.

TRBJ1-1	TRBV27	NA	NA	CASSLDRRGTEAFF	TGTGCCAGCAGTTTGGACAGACGGGGTACTGAAGCTTTCTTT
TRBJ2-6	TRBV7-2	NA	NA	CASSSRNAGANVLTF	TGTGCCAGCAGCTCCAGGAACGCTGGGGCCAACGTCCTGACTTTC
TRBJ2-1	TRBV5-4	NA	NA	CASSRLRTSYNEQFF	TGTGCCAGCAGCCGCTTGAGGACTTCCTACAATGAGCAGTTCTTC
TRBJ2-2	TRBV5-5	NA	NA	CASSFIWGVGELFF	TGTGCCAGCAGCTTCATTTGGGGGGTCGGGGAGCTGTTTTTT
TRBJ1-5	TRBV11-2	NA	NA	CASSPGGGQPQHF	TGTGCCAGCAGCCCCGGGGGGGGTCAGCCCCAGCATTTT
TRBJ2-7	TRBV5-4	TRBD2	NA	CASSWGASGSAQYF	TGTGCCAGCAGCTGGGGGGCTAGCGGGAGTGCGCAGTACTTC
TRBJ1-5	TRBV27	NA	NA	CASSSSYNQPQHF	TGTGCCAGCAGTTCGTCCTACAATCAGCCCCAGCATTTT
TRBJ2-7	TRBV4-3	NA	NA	CASSQDSAGPDEQYF	TGCGCCAGCAGCCAAGATTCCGCGGGGCCCGACGAGCAGTACTTC
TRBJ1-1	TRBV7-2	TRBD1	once	CASSPRDRISKNTEAFF	TGTGCCAGCAGCCCCCGGGACAGGATCTCTAAGAACACTGAAGCTTTCTTT
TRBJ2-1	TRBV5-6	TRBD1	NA	CASTETGPGGDEQFF	TGTGCCAGCACCGAGACGGGACCAGGGGGCGATGAGCAGTTCTTC
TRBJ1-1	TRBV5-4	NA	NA	CASSPQASQDTEAFF	TGTGCCAGCAGCCCACAGGCAAGTCAGGACACTGAAGCTTTCTTT
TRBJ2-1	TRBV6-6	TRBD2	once	CASSSDGGAREQFF	TGTGCCAGCAGTTCCGACGGGGGGGCCAGGGAGCAGTTCTTC
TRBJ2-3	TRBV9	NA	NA	CASSGRRSADTQYF	TGTGCCAGCAGCGGCCGCAGGTCGGCAGATACGCAGTATTTT
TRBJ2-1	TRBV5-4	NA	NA	CASRQSYNEQFF	TGTGCCAGCAGACAGAGTTACAATGAGCAGTTCTTC
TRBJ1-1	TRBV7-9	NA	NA	CASSLPEKGDTEAFF	TGTGCCAGCAGCTTACCGGAAAAAGGGGACACTGAAGCTTTCTTT
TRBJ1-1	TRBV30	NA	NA	CAWKSSMVSPEAFF	TGTGCCTGGAAAAGCTCGATGGTTTCCCCTGAAGCTTTCTTT
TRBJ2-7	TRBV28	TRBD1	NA	CASSLLPVGQGFYEQYF	TGTGCCAGCAGTTTGCTGCCCGTGGGACAGGGGTTCTACGAGCAGTACTTC
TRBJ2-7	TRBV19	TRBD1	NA	CASSIDRAYEQYF	TGTGCCAGTAGTATCGACAGGGCCTACGAGCAGTACTTC
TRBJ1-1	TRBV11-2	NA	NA	CASSTPQGLNTEAFF	TGTGCCAGCAGCACCCCCCAGGGATTGAACACTGAAGCTTTCTTT
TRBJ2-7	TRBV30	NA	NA	CAWSVRRAYEQYF	TGTGCCTGGAGTGTCAGGAGGGCCTACGAGCAGTACTTC
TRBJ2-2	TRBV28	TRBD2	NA	CASSSSGRDTGELFF	TGTGCCAGCAGTTCTAGCGGGAGGGACACCGGGGAGCTGTTTTTT
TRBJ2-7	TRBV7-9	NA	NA	CASSLSDLYEQYF	TGTGCCAGCAGCTTATCGGACTTATACGAGCAGTACTTC
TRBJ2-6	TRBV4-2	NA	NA	CASSPQVSSSGANVLTF	TGTGCCAGCAGCCCACAGGTCAGCTCTTCTGGGGCCAACGTCCTGACTTTC
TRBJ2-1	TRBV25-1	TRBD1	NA	CASSEGGTGRFNEQFF	TGTGCCAGCAGTGAAGGGGGGACAGGCAGATTCAATGAGCAGTTCTTC
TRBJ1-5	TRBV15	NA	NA	CATSPPGPYSNQPQHF	TGTGCCACCAGCCCCCCTGGGCCATATAGCAATCAGCCCCAGCATTTT
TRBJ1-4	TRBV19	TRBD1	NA	CASSNPRDRGIHEKLFF	TGTGCCAGTAGTAACCCCCGGGACAGGGGGATTCATGAAAAACTGTTTTTT
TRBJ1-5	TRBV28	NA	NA	CASSLTSGFGNQPQHF	TGTGCCAGCAGTTTAACATCAGGGTTCGGCAATCAGCCCCAGCATTTT
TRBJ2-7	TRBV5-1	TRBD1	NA	CASHLNQGAYEQYF	TGCGCCAGCCACCTTAACCAGGGGGCCTACGAGCAGTACTTC
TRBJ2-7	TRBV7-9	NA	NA	CASTSYETYEQYF	TGTGCCAGCACGTCCTACGAGACCTACGAGCAGTACTTC
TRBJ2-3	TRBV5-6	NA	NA	CASSLGAASTDTQYF	TGTGCCAGCAGCTTAGGGGCAGCTAGCACAGATACGCAGTATTTT
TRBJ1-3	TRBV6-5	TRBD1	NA	CASRGQGTGGNTIYF	TGTGCCAGCAGGGGACAGGGAACGGGTGGAAACACCATATATTTT
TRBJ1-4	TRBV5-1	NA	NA	CASSLTTKGEKLFF	TGCGCCAGCAGCTTGACGACAAAGGGGGAAAAACTGTTTTTT
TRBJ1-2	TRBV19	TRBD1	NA	CASSSTGQINYGYTF	TGTGCCAGTAGTTCCACGGGACAGATCAACTATGGCTACACCTTC
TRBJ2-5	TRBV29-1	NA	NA	CSVLGPLGETQYF	TGCAGCGTTTTGGGGCCCCTGGGAGAGACCCAGTACTTC
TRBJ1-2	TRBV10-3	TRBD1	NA	CAISGGQGRGGYTF	TGTGCCATCAGTGGCGGACAGGGAAGAGGAGGCTACACCTTC
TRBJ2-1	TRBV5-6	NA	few	CASYPTGTWRQFF	TGTGCCAGCTACCCTACCGGGACTTGGCGACAGTTCTTC
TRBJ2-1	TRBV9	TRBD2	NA	CASSPPSSGGDSYNEQFF	TGTGCCAGCAGCCCCCCTTCTAGCGGGGGCGATTCCTACAATGAGCAGTTCTTC
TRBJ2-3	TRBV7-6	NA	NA	CASSLSRGGDTQYF	TGTGCCAGCAGCTTATCAAGGGGTGGGGATACGCAGTATTTT
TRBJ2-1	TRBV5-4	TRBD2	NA	CASSLPTGLESYNEQFF	TGTGCCAGCAGCCTCCCTACGGGACTAGAGTCGTACAATGAGCAGTTCTTC
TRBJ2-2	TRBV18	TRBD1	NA	CASSPRGQQTFGTGELFF	TGTGCCAGCTCACCACGGGGACAGCAAACCTTCGGCACCGGGGAGCTGTTTTTT
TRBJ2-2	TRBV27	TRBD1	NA	CASRGLATGPTGELFF	TGTGCCAGCAGGGGTTTGGCGACAGGGCCCACCGGGGAGCTGTTTTTT
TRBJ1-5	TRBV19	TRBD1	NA	CASTSGQGGNQPQHF	TGTGCCAGTACCTCAGGACAGGGAGGGAATCAGCCCCAGCATTTT
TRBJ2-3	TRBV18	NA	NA	CASSPLSDTQYF	TGTGCCAGCTCACCACTATCTGATACGCAGTATTTT
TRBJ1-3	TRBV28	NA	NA	CASGDSSSGNTIYF	TGTGCCAGCGGCGACTCCAGCTCTGGAAACACCATATATTTT
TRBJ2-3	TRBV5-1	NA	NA	CASTGTDTQYF	TGCGCCAGCACGGGCACAGATACGCAGTATTTT
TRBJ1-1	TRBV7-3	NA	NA	CASSQTGSAEAFF	TGTGCCAGCAGCCAGACAGGTTCGGCTGAAGCTTTCTTT
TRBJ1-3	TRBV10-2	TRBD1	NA	CASRSGQGNTIYF	TGCGCCAGCAGATCGGGACAGGGAAACACCATATATTTT
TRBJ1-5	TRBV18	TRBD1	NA	CASSRAGQGGGGNQPQHF	TGTGCCAGCTCACGTGCGGGACAGGGAGGTGGTGGCAATCAGCCCCAGCATTTT
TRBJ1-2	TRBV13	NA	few	CASSLGQGVYGYTF	TGTGCCAGCAGCTTAGGACAGGGTGTCTATGGCTACACCTTC
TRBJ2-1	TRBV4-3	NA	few	CASSQGGNGDNEQFF	TGCGCCAGCAGCCAAGGAGGGAATGGGGACAATGAGCAGTTCTTC
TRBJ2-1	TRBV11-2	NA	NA	CASSLGSGALNEQFF	TGTGCCAGCAGCTTAGGGTCAGGGGCCCTCAATGAGCAGTTCTTC
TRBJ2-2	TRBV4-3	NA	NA	CASSQDRPSTGTGELFF	TGCGCCAGCAGCCAAGATCGGCCTAGTACGGGCACCGGGGAGCTGTTTTTT